This is a list of T cell receptor beta chains from one sample in a study of blood T cell repertoires in COVID-19. Measured with immunoSEQ multiplex PCR; TCRdb has only the in-frame clones, and not every one. This sample carries 250,000 to 300,000 clones, 85% to 90% of them seen once, and the ten largest clones take 3.7%. Sequencing was performed on peripheral blood. Receptor source: a woman aged 40 to 49 with acute or convalescent COVID-19. Both conserved end residues are part of each CDR3. D genes are given only for firm matches. Not all rows give a size; the values are once, few, many and, for expanded clones, a class.

j_gene | v_gene | abundance | d_gene | CDR3nt | CDR3aa
TRBJ2-3 | TRBV24-1 | . | . | TGTGCCACCAGTGGGCGGGCCTCAGGAGCTACTAGCACAGATACGCAGTATTTT | CATSGRASGATSTDTQYF
TRBJ1-2 | TRBV5-1 | . | . | TGCGCCAGCACCCACGAGGGTAGTGGCTACACCTTC | CASTHEGSGYTF
TRBJ1-3 | TRBV19 | few | . | TGTGCCACTAAGCGGGGAATCTCTGGAAACACCATATATTTT | CATKRGISGNTIYF
TRBJ1-2 | TRBV11-2 | . | . | TGTGCCAGCAGCTTATTAGATGACTATGGCTACACCTTC | CASSLLDDYGYTF
TRBJ2-2 | TRBV18 | . | . | TGTGCCAGCTCACCTGAGCCCACGAACACCGGGGAGCTGTTTTTT | CASSPEPTNTGELFF
TRBJ1-5 | TRBV5-4 | . | . | TGTGCCAGCAGCTTCTTCAGGGGTCAGCCCCAGCATTTT | CASSFFRGQPQHF
TRBJ1-5 | TRBV2 | . | . | TGTGCCAGCAGTGAGATAAGAGATAGCAATCAGCCCCAGCATTTT | CASSEIRDSNQPQHF
TRBJ1-6 | TRBV12-3/TRBV12-4 | . | TRBD1 | TGTGCCAGCAGTGGACAGGGGAATTCACCCCTCCACTTT | CASSGQGNSPLHF
TRBJ1-5 | TRBV6-5 | few | TRBD1 | TGTGCCAGCAGTCCCAGGGGGTTCGAGCACACCCAGCATTTT | CASSPRGFEHTQHF
TRBJ1-1 | TRBV4-1 | . | TRBD1 | TGCGCCAGCAGCCCGGGACAGGGGTTCACTGAAGCTTTCTTT | CASSPGQGFTEAFF
TRBJ1-5 | TRBV6-1 | . | . | TGTGCCAGCAGTGATTTCTCCCGCGGTCAGCCCCAGCATTTT | CASSDFSRGQPQHF
TRBJ2-2 | TRBV6-4 | . | . | TGTGCCAGCCGGGCAGGGGATTCGAGGACCGGGGAGCTGTTTTTT | CASRAGDSRTGELFF
TRBJ2-5 | TRBV11-2 | once | . | TGTGCCAGCAGCTTGCGGGTGGAGACCCAGTACTTC | CASSLRVETQYF
TRBJ2-5 | TRBV29-1 | . | . | TGCAGCGTTGTGGAGGGTTCGGAGACCCAGTACTTC | CSVVEGSETQYF
TRBJ1-1 | TRBV24-1 | few | . | TGTGCCACCAGGGGAACAGGGAACACTGAAGCTTTCTTT | CATRGTGNTEAFF
TRBJ1-2 | TRBV19 | many | TRBD1 | TGTGCCAGTAGTATCCCTCTCGGGACAGATAAGGGCTACACCTTC | CASSIPLGTDKGYTF
TRBJ1-1 | TRBV7-8 | . | . | TGTGCCAGCAGCCAACCACCGGCCCTGAGGACTGAAGCTTTCTTT | CASSQPPALRTEAFF
TRBJ1-1 | TRBV19 | . | . | TGTGCCAGTAGTATAGCAGGGTTCGAAGGTGAAGCTTTCTTT | CASSIAGFEGEAFF
TRBJ1-4 | TRBV5-4 | . | . | TGTGCCAGCAGCACTGGGGCGAAGGAAAAACTGTTTTTT | CASSTGAKEKLFF
TRBJ1-2 | TRBV5-6 | . | . | TGTGCCAGCAGCCTCGACACCTACTATGGCTACACCTTC | CASSLDTYYGYTF
TRBJ1-1 | TRBV7-8 | . | . | TGTGCCAGCAGCCTTCAGGTCGGTGGAACATATGAAGCTTTCTTT | CASSLQVGGTYEAFF
TRBJ1-1 | TRBV11-3 | . | . | TGTGCCAGCAGCTTAGATCCCCTAACTGAAGCTTTCTTT | CASSLDPLTEAFF
TRBJ1-1 | TRBV5-1 | . | . | TGCGCCAGCAGCGGATCTGGAGTTCACACTGAAGCTTTCTTT | CASSGSGVHTEAFF
TRBJ1-1 | TRBV12-5 | . | . | TGTGCTAGTGGTACAGGGAACACTGAAGCTTTCTTT | CASGTGNTEAFF
TRBJ1-3 | TRBV19 | . | . | TGTGCCAGTAGTATCAGAGGTGGGTCAGGAAACACCATATATTTT | CASSIRGGSGNTIYF
TRBJ1-2 | TRBV11-2 | . | . | TGTGCCAGCAGCTCTATGACACAGGGAATCGGGGGCTACACCTTC | CASSSMTQGIGGYTF
TRBJ1-6 | TRBV15 | . | TRBD1 | TGTGCCACCAGCAGAAAACAGGGGATGACCTATAATTCACCCCTCCACTTT | CATSRKQGMTYNSPLHF
TRBJ2-1 | TRBV4-1 | . | TRBD2 | TGCGCCAGCCGCTCTAATAGCGGGGGGCGATACAATGAGCAGTTCTTC | CASRSNSGGRYNEQFF
TRBJ2-5 | TRBV4-1 | once | TRBD1 | TGCGCCAGCAGCCACCGGTCGAAAGGACAGGGGAGAGAGACCCAGTACTTC | CASSHRSKGQGRETQYF
TRBJ1-1 | TRBV5-6 | . | TRBD1 | TGTGCCAGCAGCTTGCAGGGGGCTGAAGCTTTCTTT | CASSLQGAEAFF
TRBJ2-5 | TRBV5-1 | . | . | TGCGCCAGCAGCTTGGCCAGTAATCAAGAGACCCAGTACTTC | CASSLASNQETQYF
TRBJ2-2 | TRBV27 | . | TRBD1 | TGTGCCAGCAGTTCGTGGACAGGTTCCGGGGAGCTGTTTTTT | CASSSWTGSGELFF
TRBJ1-5 | TRBV5-1 | . | TRBD1 | TGCGCCAGCAGCTTGACAGGGGGGCAGCCCCAGCATTTT | CASSLTGGQPQHF
TRBJ2-5 | TRBV9 | . | TRBD2 | TGTGCCAGCAGCAAGACTAGCGGGGGGGCCATGGAGACCCAGTACTTC | CASSKTSGGAMETQYF
TRBJ1-1 | TRBV5-6 | . | TRBD1 | TGTGCCAGCAGCTTGGACAGGGGGCCGGGCACTGAAGCTTTCTTT | CASSLDRGPGTEAFF
TRBJ2-2 | TRBV19 | once | . | TGTGCCAGTATCGGAATTGGAGGACGAACCGGGGAGCTGTTTTTT | CASIGIGGRTGELFF
TRBJ1-2 | TRBV12-3/TRBV12-4 | few | . | TGTGCCAGCAGTTTCGGGGGATCCGGTGGCTACACCTTC | CASSFGGSGGYTF
TRBJ2-1 | TRBV6-5 | . | . | TGTGCCAGCAGTTACTCTGGGGCTCGGTTCGATGAGCAGTTCTTC | CASSYSGARFDEQFF
TRBJ2-2 | TRBV4-1 | . | TRBD1 | TGCGCCAGCAGCCAGCGACAGGGCAACGCGAACACCGGGGAGCTGTTTTTT | CASSQRQGNANTGELFF
TRBJ2-3 | TRBV5-1 | . | . | TGCGCCAGCAGCAGGCAGGGTGGGACTACAGATACGCAGTATTTT | CASSRQGGTTDTQYF
TRBJ2-5 | TRBV27 | . | . | TGTGCCAGCAGGAATGACGTTAGGGGAGGAGAGACCCAGTACTTC | CASRNDVRGGETQYF
TRBJ1-5 | TRBV6-1 | . | . | TGTGCCAGCAGTGACCAGGGTACAAATCAGCCCCAGCATTTT | CASSDQGTNQPQHF
TRBJ1-4 | TRBV29-1 | . | . | TGCAGCGTTAGGGGTGCCACTAATGAAAAACTGTTTTTT | CSVRGATNEKLFF
TRBJ1-1 | TRBV2 | . | . | TGTGCCAGCACCCGGGGGGGTCCCATGAACACTGAAGCTTTCTTT | CASTRGGPMNTEAFF
TRBJ1-4 | TRBV6-5 | . | . | TGTGCCAGCAGTTACTTCAGTGTATCTGAAAAACTGTTTTTT | CASSYFSVSEKLFF
TRBJ1-2 | TRBV6-5 | . | . | TGTGCCAGCAGTCGGGGGAGGGACCTCTATGTAGGCTACACCTTC | CASSRGRDLYVGYTF
TRBJ1-1 | TRBV5-1 | . | TRBD1 | TGCGCCAGCAGCTTGGAAGGGACAGGGAACACTGAAGCTTTCTTT | CASSLEGTGNTEAFF
TRBJ1-3 | TRBV6-2/TRBV6-3 | . | . | TGTGCCAGCAGTAAAGGGGTTAACTCTGGAAACACCATATATTTT | CASSKGVNSGNTIYF
TRBJ1-1 | TRBV12-3/TRBV12-4 | . | TRBD1 | TGTGCCAGCAGGGTAACAGGGGCCACTGAAGCTTTCTTT | CASRVTGATEAFF
TRBJ1-2 | TRBV6-4 | . | TRBD1 | TGTGCCAGCAGAGCGATAGGGGGCTCCTATGGCTACACCTTC | CASRAIGGSYGYTF
TRBJ1-1 | TRBV6-4 | . | . | TGTGCCAGCAGGCCTCAGGGGCGTCGGACTGAAGCTTTCTTT | CASRPQGRRTEAFF
TRBJ1-3 | TRBV6-5 | . | . | TGTGCCGGACGACAGGCGGGTGGAAACACCATATATTTT | CAGRQAGGNTIYF
TRBJ1-2 | TRBV5-4 | . | TRBD1 | TGTGCCAGCAGCCCGACAGGGGCCTATGGCTACACCTTC | CASSPTGAYGYTF
TRBJ2-2 | TRBV18 | . | . | TGTGCCAGCTCACCACCGACAACGGCGAACACCGGGGAGCTGTTTTTT | CASSPPTTANTGELFF